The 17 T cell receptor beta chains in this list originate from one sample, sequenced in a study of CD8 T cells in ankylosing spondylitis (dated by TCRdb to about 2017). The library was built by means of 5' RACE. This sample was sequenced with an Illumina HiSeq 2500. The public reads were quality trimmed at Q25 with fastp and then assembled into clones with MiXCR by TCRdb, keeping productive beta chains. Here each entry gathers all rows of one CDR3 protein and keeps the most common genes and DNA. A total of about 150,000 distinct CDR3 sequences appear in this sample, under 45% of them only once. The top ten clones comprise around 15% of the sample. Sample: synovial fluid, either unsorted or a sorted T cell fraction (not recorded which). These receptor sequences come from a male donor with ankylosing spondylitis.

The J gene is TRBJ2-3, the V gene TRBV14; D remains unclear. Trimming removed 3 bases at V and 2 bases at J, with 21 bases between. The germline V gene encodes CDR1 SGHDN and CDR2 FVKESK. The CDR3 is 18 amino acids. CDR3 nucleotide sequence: TGTGCCAGCAGCCAGTCATTCGGCCCAATCCTTCACACAGATACGCAGTATTTT. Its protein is CASSQSFGPILHTDTQYF.

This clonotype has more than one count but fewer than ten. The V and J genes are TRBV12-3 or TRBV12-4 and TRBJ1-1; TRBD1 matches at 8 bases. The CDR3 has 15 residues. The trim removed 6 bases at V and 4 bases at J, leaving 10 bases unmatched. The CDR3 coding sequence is TGTGCCAGCAGCCCTCAGGGGGCAAGCGGCACTGAAGCTTTCTTT. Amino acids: CASSPQGASGTEAFF.

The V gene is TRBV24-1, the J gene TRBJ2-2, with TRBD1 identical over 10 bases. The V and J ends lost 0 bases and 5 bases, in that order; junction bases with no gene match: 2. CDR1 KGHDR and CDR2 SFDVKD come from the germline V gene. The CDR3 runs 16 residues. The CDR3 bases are TGTGCCACCAGTGATTTGGGGACAGGGGAAACCGGGGAGCTGTTTTTT. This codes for CATSDLGTGETGELFF.

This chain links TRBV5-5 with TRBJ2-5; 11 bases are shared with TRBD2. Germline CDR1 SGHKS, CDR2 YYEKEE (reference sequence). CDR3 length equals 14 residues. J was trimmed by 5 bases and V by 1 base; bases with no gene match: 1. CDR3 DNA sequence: TGTGCCAGCAGCTTGACTAGCGGGGGCGAGACCCAGTACTTC. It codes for CASSLTSGGETQYF. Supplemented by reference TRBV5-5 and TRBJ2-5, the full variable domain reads DAGVTQSPTHLIKTRGQQVTLRCSPISGHKSVSWYQQVLGQGPQFIFQYYEKEERGRGNFPDRFSARQFPNYSSELNVNALLLGDSALYLCASSLTSGGETQYFGPGTRLLVL.

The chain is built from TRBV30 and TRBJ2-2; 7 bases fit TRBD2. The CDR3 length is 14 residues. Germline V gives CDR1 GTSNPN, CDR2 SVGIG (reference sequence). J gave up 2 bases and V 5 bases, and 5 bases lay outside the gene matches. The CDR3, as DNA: TGTGCCTGGCGGGCTAGCGGAAACACCGGGGAGCTGTTTTTT. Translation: CAWRASGNTGELFF.

The CDR3 spells CASKGFFNQPQHF. CDR3 coding DNA: TGTGCCAGCAAGGGGTTTTTCAATCAGCCCCAGCATTTT. The V and J genes are TRBV6-2 or TRBV6-3 and TRBJ1-5, with D maybe TRBD1 (5 bases). The CDR3 loop spans 13 amino acids. Deletions cut 7 bases from V and 3 bases from J, with 10 bases between. The germline gives CDR1 MNHEY, CDR2 SVGEGT.

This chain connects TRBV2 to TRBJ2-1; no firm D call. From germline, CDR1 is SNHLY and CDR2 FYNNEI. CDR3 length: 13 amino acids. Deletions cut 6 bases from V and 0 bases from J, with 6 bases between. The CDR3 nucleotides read TGTGCCAGCAGCGGAAGCTCCTACAATGAGCAGTTCTTC. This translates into CASSGSSYNEQFF.

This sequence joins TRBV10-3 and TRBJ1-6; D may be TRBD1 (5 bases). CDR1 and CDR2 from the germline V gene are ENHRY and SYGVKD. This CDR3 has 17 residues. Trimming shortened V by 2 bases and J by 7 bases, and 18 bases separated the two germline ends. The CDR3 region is CAISEQGFNPGNSPLHF. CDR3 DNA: TGTGCCATCAGTGAGCAGGGTTTCAACCCCGGGAATTCACCCCTCCACTTT.

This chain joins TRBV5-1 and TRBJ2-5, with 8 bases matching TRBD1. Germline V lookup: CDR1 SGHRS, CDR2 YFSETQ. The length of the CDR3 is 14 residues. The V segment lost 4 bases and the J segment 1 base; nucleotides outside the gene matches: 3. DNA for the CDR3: TGCGCCAGCAGCCGGACAGGGCGCCAAGAGACCCAGTACTTC. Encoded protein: CASSRTGRQETQYF.

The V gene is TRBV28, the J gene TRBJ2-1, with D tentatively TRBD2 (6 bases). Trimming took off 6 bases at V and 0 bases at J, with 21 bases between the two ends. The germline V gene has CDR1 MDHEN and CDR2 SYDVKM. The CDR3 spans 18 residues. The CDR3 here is CASSLLSGLADSYNEQFF. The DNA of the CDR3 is TGTGCCAGCAGCTTACTCTCGGGGTTAGCGGACTCCTACAATGAGCAGTTCTTC.

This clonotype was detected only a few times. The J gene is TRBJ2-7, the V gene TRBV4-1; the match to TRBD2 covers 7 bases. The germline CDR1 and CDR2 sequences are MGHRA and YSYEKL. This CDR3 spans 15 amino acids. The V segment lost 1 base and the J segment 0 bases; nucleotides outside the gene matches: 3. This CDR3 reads CASSQGPSGSYEQYF. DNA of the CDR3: TGCGCCAGCAGCCAAGGTCCTAGCGGCTCCTACGAGCAGTACTTC.

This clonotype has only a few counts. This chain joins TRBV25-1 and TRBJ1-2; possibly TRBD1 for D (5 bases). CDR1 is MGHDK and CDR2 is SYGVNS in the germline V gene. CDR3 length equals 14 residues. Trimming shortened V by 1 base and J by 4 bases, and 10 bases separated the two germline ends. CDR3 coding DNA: TGTGCCAGCAGTGAATGGGGCTTGGGCTATGGCTACACCTTC. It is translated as CASSEWGLGYGYTF.

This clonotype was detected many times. The CDR3 reads CASSLGEVSETQYF. In DNA, the CDR3 is TGTGCCAGCAGTTTGGGTGAGGTCAGTGAGACCCAGTACTTC. The chain uses TRBV28 and TRBJ2-5; D unclear. With 3 bases removed from V and 5 bases from J, the gap between germline ends came to 13 bases. CDR1 is MDHEN, CDR2 SYDVKM, per germline. The CDR3 is 14 residues long.

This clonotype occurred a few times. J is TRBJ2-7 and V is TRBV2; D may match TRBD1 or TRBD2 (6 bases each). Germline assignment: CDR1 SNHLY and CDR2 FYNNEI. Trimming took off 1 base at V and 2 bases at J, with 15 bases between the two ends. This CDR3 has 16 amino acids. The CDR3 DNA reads TGTGCCAGCAGTGAAGTTGGGGGGCCCCGGGCCTACGAGCAGTACTTC. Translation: CASSEVGGPRAYEQYF.

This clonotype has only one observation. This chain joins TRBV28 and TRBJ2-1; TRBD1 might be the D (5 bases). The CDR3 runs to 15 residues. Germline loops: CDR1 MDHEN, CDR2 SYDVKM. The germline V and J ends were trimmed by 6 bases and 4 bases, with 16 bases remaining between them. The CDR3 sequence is CASSPGLDTYNEQFF. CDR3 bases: TGTGCCAGCAGCCCAGGGCTGGACACGTACAATGAGCAGTTCTTC.

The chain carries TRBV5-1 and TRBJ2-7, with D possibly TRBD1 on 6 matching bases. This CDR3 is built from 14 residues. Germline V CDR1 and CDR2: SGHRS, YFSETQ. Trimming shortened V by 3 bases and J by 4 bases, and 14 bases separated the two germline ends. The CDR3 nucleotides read TGCGCCAGCAGCTGGATAGGGGGACGATACGAGCAGTACTTC. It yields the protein CASSWIGGRYEQYF.

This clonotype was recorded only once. In DNA, the CDR3 is TGCAGTGCTAGAGACCTGGCTACCTACGAGCAGTACTTC. The encoded protein is CSARDLATYEQYF. The chain carries TRBV20-1 and TRBJ2-7; no clear D. The germline gives CDR1 DFQATT, CDR2 SNEGSKA (reference sequence). The CDR3 has 13 residues. V lost 0 bases and J lost 2, with 8 bases in between.